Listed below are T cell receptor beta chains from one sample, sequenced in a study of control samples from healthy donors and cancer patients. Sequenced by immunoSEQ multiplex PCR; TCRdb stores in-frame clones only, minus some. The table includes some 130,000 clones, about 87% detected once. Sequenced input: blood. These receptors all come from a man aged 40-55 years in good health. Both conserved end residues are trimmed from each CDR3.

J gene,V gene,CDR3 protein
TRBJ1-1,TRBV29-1,RAGTPLNTEAF
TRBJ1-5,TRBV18,ASSPGLGNQPQH
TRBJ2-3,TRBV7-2,ASRRTSGGYTDTQY
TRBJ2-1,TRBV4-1,ASSQGRAGGEEQF
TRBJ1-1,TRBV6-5,ASSYSSRGAEAF
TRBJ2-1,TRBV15,ATSRERGGVRNEQF
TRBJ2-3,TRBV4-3,ASSPGYGTDTQY
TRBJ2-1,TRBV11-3,ASSLDRGLAGYNEQF
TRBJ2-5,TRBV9,ASSSSGGYTQY
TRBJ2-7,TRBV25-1,ASSNLQGQGAYEQY
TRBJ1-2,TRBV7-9,ASSLTGGMYGYT
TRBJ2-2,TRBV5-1,ASSLVLGSNTGELF
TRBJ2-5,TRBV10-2,ASSEFSGGVQETQY
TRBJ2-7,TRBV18,ASSSSGPSYEQY
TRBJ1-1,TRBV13,ASSLGVQSNTEAF
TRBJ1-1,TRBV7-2,ASSLRPGGLNTEAF
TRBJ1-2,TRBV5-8,AFRGSPFYGYT
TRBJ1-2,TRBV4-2,ASSQALQGTNYGYT
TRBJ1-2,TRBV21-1,ASSNGPPCGYT
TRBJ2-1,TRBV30,AWSVRRYNEQF
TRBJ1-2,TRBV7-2,ASSKQIGGDYGYT
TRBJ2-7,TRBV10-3,AISTTSGATYEQY